Below, one T cell receptor beta chain is given with its context. Its specificity is not known. This entry comes from a study of cytomegalovirus exposure and HLA in healthy donors. Study-wide points: Across donors, presence/absence analyses took sequencing depth to be roughly uniform. Later on, an analysis showed TCR association rates differing by HLA locus, with DRB1 the most and HLA-C the fewest. There were several of the most significant clusters that appeared linked to common viral pathogens in a later analysis.

The length of the CDR3 is 13 residues. The germline CDR1 and CDR2 sequences are MNHNY and SVGAGI (reference sequence). The V and J ends lost 4 bases and 9 bases respectively, with 13 bases between them. PCR amplification relied on 60 Vbeta primers (plus 13 Jbeta primers). The table came from immunoSEQ multiplex PCR; TCRdb's copy has only in-frame clones and leaves some out. Among 150,000 or so clones listed, around two thirds were seen once. The sequenced sample was PBMCs. The chain carries TRBV6-6 and TRBJ2-1, with a weak D call TRBD2 (6 bases). The TCR sequence derives from a man between 18 and 35 years old in good health and CMV-seropositive. CDR3 protein: CASSSTTGAEQFF. The CDR3 DNA reads TGTGCCAGCAGTTCAACAACGGGAGCTGAGCAGTTCTTC.